The 20 T cell receptor beta chains given below trace back to one sample, sequenced in a study of T cell repertoires in aging, cancer and after chemotherapy (dated by TCRdb to between 2018 and 2021). Instead of sorted cells or RNA, genomic DNA extracted from peripheral blood served as the source for amplifying TCR beta rearrangements. Data came from an Illumina MiSeq. Multiplex touch-down PCR with a mixed TRB-A/B primer pool was used to amplify rearranged TRB sequences covering the V, D and J segments. The public reads were reprocessed in TCRdb via fastp at Q25 and MiXCR, keeping in-frame beta chains. When rows share a CDR3 protein, they turn into one entry using the most common DNA and genes. The sample table lists about 6,400 distinct CDR3 sequences, 25% to 30% of them with a count of one. The ten largest clones take up approximately 6.9% of the sample. Sequencing was done on a sample of blood. The receptors were gathered from a human donor in good health.

This clonotype was observed once. The chain is built from TRBV6-2 or TRBV6-3 and TRBJ1-1; TRBD1 is a possible D gene (6 bases). Germline CDR1 is MNHEY and CDR2 is SVGEGT. The CDR3 sequence is 16 residues long. V was clipped by 4 bases and J by 0 bases, with 15 bases between them. Written as DNA, the CDR3 is TGTGCCAGCAGTTCCGCGGGGGCATATTTGAACACTGAAGCTTTCTTT. It codes for CASSSAGAYLNTEAFF.

The gene calls are TRBV5-1 and TRBJ2-3, with 11 nucleotides matching TRBD2. Germline lookup yields CDR1 SGHRS and CDR2 YFSETQ. After removal of 7 bases from V and 2 bases from J, the junction contained 6 bases not matched to a gene. The CDR3 is 15 residues long. CDR3 nucleotide sequence: TGCGCCAGCCATTCTAGCGGGGGGTTCACAGATACGCAGTATTTT. It translates to CASHSSGGFTDTQYF. The variable domain in full, with the rest retrieved from reference TRBV5-1 and TRBJ2-3, is KAGVTQTPRYLIKTRGQQVTLSCSPISGHRSVSWYQQTPGQGLQFLFEYFSETQRNKGNFPGRFSGRQFSNSRSEMNVSTLELGDSALYLCASHSSGGFTDTQYFGPGTRLTVL.

This clonotype was seen more than once but under ten times. The chain recombines TRBV5-4 with TRBJ2-2; D is undetermined. Deletions cut 1 base from V and 5 bases from J, with 6 bases between. Germline V gene data show CDR1 as SGHNT and CDR2 as YYREEE (reference sequence). CDR3 length equals 13 residues. This CDR3 is CASSLPQTGELFF. The CDR3 nucleotides are TGTGCCAGCAGCTTGCCCCAGACCGGGGAGCTGTTTTTT.

Points on this clonotype: An end of the junction does not agree with germline; a read error may underlie this. V usage is TRBV4-1 and J usage is TRBJ2-5, with 7 bases lining up with TRBD2. This CDR3 is built from 15 residues. Germline CDR1 is MGHRA and CDR2 is YSYEKL. CDR3 loop: CASSPRSGTGETQYF. CDR3 in DNA: TGTGCCAGCAGCCCGAGAAGCGGGACGGGAGAGACCCAGTACTTC.

In this sample, this clonotype turned up a few times. V gene TRBV6-6 combines with J gene TRBJ1-1; 7 nucleotides agree with TRBD1. V lost 2 bases and J lost 4; bases outside the gene matches: 7. The germline gives CDR1 MNHNY, CDR2 SVGAGI (reference sequence). This CDR3 is built from 15 residues. The CDR3 DNA reads as TGTGCCAGCAGTTACCAAGCAGGGGGGGGCACTGAAGCTTTCTTT. Protein sequence: CASSYQAGGGTEAFF.

This clonotype is medium-sized by share. This chain joins TRBV27 and TRBJ2-1; the match to TRBD2 covers 10 bases. The CDR3 has 15 amino acids. The trim removed 5 bases at V and 4 bases at J, leaving 5 bases unmatched. CDR1 and CDR2 (germline): MNHEY, SMNVEV (reference sequence). Written as DNA, the CDR3 is TGTGCCAGCAGTCTAGCGGGGGCCCAGTACAATGAGCAGTTCTTC. It encodes CASSLAGAQYNEQFF.

This chain connects TRBV7-9 to TRBJ2-3; D is undetermined. Trimming took 5 bases from V and 0 from J, leaving 24 bases between them. This CDR3 is 19 amino acids long. The germline gives CDR1 SEHNR, CDR2 FQNEAQ (reference sequence). The CDR3 DNA follows: TGTGCCAGCAGCCACCCCGAGCTCCCCTCCTTACCTAGCACAGATACGCAGTATTTT. Translating it yields CASSHPELPSLPSTDTQYF.

The gene calls are TRBV25-1 and TRBJ1-6, with a possible D match to TRBD1 (5 bases). This CDR3 comprises 12 residues. Per the germline V gene, CDR1 is MGHDK and CDR2 is SYGVNS. Trimming stripped 6 bases from V and 10 bases from J, with 10 bases between. The CDR3 nucleotides read TGTGCCAGCAGGGGGGAGTGGTCACCCCTCCACTTT. Protein: CASRGEWSPLHF. Using reference TRBV25-1 and TRBJ1-6 for the parts outside the CDR3, the full variable domain is EADIYQTPRYLVIGTGKKITLECSQTMGHDKMYWYQQDPGMELHLIHYSYGVNSTEKGDLSSESTVSRIRTEHFPLTLESARPSHTSQYLCASRGEWSPLHFGNGTRLTVT.

This sequence joins TRBV4-3 and TRBJ2-3; D gene ambiguous. V lost 4 bases and J lost 5, with 13 bases in between. The CDR3 is 14 residues long. Per germline, CDR1 LGHNA and CDR2 YSLEER. The CDR3 DNA is TGCGCCAGCAGCCTCGGCCCGGTGGTAGATACGCAGTATTTT. This codes for CASSLGPVVDTQYF.

The chain uses TRBV11-3 and TRBJ2-5; D may correspond to TRBD1 or TRBD2 (5 bases each). Deletions cut 5 bases from V and 5 bases from J, with 12 bases between. Germline V gene lookup returns CDR1 SGHNT and CDR2 YENEEA. The CDR3 loop spans 13 amino acids. In nucleotides, the CDR3 is TGTGCCAGCAGCCGGGACCCGGCGGAGACCCAGTACTTC. Translation gives CASSRDPAETQYF.

CDR3: CASSPGTYRPEAFF. CDR3 DNA sequence: TGCGCCAGCAGCCCCGGGACCTACCGACCTGAAGCTTTCTTT. The rearrangement uses TRBV5-1 and TRBJ1-1; a possible D gene is TRBD1 (5 bases). The CDR3 is 14 amino acids. V was trimmed by 4 bases and J by 6 bases, leaving 16 bases between them. Germline CDR1 reads SGHRS; CDR2 reads YFSETQ.

The chain couples TRBV12-3 or TRBV12-4 to TRBJ2-5; 13 bases are a match to TRBD2. This CDR3 comprises 17 residues. V dropped 6 bases and J dropped 4; count of bases not matched to a gene: 11. The CDR3 region is CASSRRTSGRRGETQYF. The CDR3 nucleotides read TGTGCCAGCAGCCGGCGGACTAGCGGGAGAAGGGGAGAGACCCAGTACTTC.

The rearrangement uses TRBV5-1 and TRBJ1-3, with D unresolved. This CDR3 contains 14 residues. The germline V and J ends were trimmed by 0 bases and 0 bases, with 4 bases remaining between them. The V gene's germline CDR1 is SGHRS and CDR2 YFSETQ. CDR3 sequence reads: CASSLGTSGNTIYF. The CDR3 DNA sequence: TGCGCCAGCAGCTTGGGGACCTCTGGAAACACCATATATTTT.

This clonotype is labeled medium-sized. This chain connects TRBV11-3 to TRBJ1-1; possibly TRBD1 for D (5 bases). Trimming cost V 4 bases and J 4 bases, with 16 bases left between them. The CDR3 length is 15 residues. Germline CDR1 reads SGHNT; CDR2 reads YENEEA. CDR3 sequence reads: CASSSAGGGGTEAFF. CDR3 nucleotide sequence: TGTGCCAGCAGCTCTGCGGGGGGTGGTGGCACTGAAGCTTTCTTT.

This clonotype showed up just a few times. The chain is built from TRBV11-3 and TRBJ1-6; D is unclear. Germline V gives CDR1 SGHNT, CDR2 YENEEA. The CDR3 extends over 13 amino acids. V was pared by 5 bases and J by 10 bases, with 12 bases between. The CDR3 loop reads CASSNGGRSPLHF. CDR3 DNA sequence: TGTGCCAGCAGCAACGGCGGTAGGTCACCCCTCCACTTT.

V and J are TRBV7-2 and TRBJ2-1; TRBD1 aligns across 8 bases. J gave up 1 base and V 5 bases, and 7 bases lay outside the gene matches. This CDR3 has 16 amino acids. Germline values: CDR1 SGHTA, CDR2 FQGNSA. In nucleotides, the CDR3 is TGTGCCAGCAGCCCGCATGACAGGGGATCCTACAATGAGCAGTTCTTC. It translates to CASSPHDRGSYNEQFF.

In this sample, this clonotype is medium-sized. The chain couples TRBV11-1 to TRBJ2-1; D is uncertain. Germline V CDR1 and CDR2: SGHAT, FQDESV (reference sequence). The CDR3 is 13 amino acids. Trimming took 4 bases from V and 6 from J, leaving 10 bases between them. This CDR3 reads CASSSGRLNEQFF. For the CDR3, the DNA is TGTGCCAGCAGCTCTGGACGACTCAATGAGCAGTTCTTC.

This clonotype is deemed medium-sized. This chain joins TRBV15 and TRBJ1-2; tentative D call: TRBD1 (6 bases). Trimming pared 0 bases from V and 8 bases from J, leaving 13 bases between. This CDR3 is 14 amino acids long. Germline lookup yields CDR1 LNHNV and CDR2 YYDKDF (reference sequence). The CDR3 region has the DNA TGTGCCACCAGCAGAGAACAAGGGGGTAACGGCTACACCTTC. It yields the protein CATSREQGGNGYTF.

The chain carries TRBV6-2 or TRBV6-3 and TRBJ2-5, with 11 bases identical to TRBD2. V shed 8 bases and J 1 base; nucleotides not matched to a gene: 9. The CDR3 is 16 residues long. Looked up from germline, CDR1 is MNHEY and CDR2 is SVGEGT. Here the CDR3 reads CASEFGLAGLQETQYF. CDR3 sequence (DNA): TGTGCCAGCGAGTTCGGACTAGCGGGCCTCCAAGAGACCCAGTACTTC.

This clonotype was counted between two and nine times. The chain employs TRBV6-5 and TRBJ1-1, with TRBD1 identical over 12 bases. The CDR3 has 16 residues. CDR1 is MNHEY and CDR2 is SVGAGI in the germline V gene. V lost 7 bases to trimming and J lost 8 bases; unmatched junction nucleotides: 14. CDR3: CASIRSPGQGAGEAFF. CDR3 nucleotide sequence: TGTGCCAGCATTCGATCTCCGGGACAGGGGGCTGGGGAAGCTTTCTTT.